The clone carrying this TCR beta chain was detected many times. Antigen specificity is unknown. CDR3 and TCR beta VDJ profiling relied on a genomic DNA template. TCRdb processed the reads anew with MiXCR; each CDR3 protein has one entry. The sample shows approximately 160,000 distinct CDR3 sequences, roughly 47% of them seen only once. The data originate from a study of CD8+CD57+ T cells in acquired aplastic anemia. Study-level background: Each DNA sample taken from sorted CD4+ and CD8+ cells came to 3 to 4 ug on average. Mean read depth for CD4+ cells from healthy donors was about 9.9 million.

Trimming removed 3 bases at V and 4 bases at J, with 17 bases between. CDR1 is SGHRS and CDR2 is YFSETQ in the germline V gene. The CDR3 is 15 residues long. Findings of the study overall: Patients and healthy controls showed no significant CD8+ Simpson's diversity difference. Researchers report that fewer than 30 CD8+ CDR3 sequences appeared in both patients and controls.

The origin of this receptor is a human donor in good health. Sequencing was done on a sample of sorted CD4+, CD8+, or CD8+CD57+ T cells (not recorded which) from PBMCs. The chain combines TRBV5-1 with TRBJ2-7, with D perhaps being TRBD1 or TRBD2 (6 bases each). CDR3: CASSSRVRGQYEQYF. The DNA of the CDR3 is TGCGCCAGCAGCTCCCGAGTTCGGGGGCAGTACGAGCAGTACTTC.